This T cell receptor (beta chain) was obtained from a study of regulatory T cells in long-lasting Graves disease. The germline gives CDR1 LGHDT, CDR2 YNNKEL (reference sequence). The CDR3 runs to 14 residues. The sample holds a few counts of this clonotype. Its antigen remains unknown. Sample time point: newly diagnosed GD, antithyroid drugs for less than 3 months. Researchers made the TCR library from RNA that was extracted from PBMCs. Study-level points and caveats: Persistent patients had a count of shared public clonotypes (over 2,500) that exceeded that of new patients (about 970).

Arm-PCR of CDR3 regions and iRepertoire HTBI primers were used to build TCR beta libraries. TCRdb re-analysed the multiplex PCR reads in MiXCR, keeping a single row per CDR3 protein. The sample holds about 560,000 distinct CDR3 sequences; about 16% are singletons and the top ten take around 11%. The data were also submitted as part of a second study, on T cells in Graves' hyperthyroidism and ophthalmopathy. That work states: The study used the HTBI primer set for a first-round RT-PCR of the TCR CDR3. Most thyroid-expanded clonotypes above 0.001 were also found in blood.

The sequencing used peripheral blood mononuclear cells (PBMCs), collected at new diagnosis, from a patient treated with antithyroid drugs. The sequence was obtained from a man aged 18 to 30 with Graves disease. The chain links TRBV3-1 to TRBJ2-3, with D possibly TRBD2 on 6 matching bases. CDR3 residues: CAISDAGSTDTQYF. CDR3 nucleotide sequence: TGTGCGATCTCCGATGCGGGGTCCACAGATACGCAGTATTTT.